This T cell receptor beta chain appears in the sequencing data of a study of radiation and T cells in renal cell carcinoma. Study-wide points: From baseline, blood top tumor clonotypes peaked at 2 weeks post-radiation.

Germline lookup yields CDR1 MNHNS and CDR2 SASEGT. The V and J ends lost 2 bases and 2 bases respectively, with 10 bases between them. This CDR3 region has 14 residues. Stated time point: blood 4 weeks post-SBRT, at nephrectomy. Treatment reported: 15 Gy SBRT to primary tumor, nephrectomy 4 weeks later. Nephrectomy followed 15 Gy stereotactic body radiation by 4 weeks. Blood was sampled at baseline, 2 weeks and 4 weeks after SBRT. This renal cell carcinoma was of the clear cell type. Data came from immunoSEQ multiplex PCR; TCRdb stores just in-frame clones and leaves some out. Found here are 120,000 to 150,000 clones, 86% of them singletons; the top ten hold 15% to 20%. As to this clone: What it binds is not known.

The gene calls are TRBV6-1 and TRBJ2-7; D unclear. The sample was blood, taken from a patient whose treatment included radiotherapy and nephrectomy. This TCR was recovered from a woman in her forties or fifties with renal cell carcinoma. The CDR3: CASSESWRPYEQYF. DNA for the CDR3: TGTGCCAGCAGTGAAAGTTGGCGGCCCTACGAGCAGTACTTC.